This T cell receptor (beta chain) was observed in a study of Ad26.COV2.S vaccination and SARS-CoV-2 variants. Across the whole study: The COV1001 Ad26.COV2.S trial arm included the donor. Each vaccinee took Ad26.COV2.S intramuscularly, once or twice 56 days apart. Study-wide findings and caveats: There was a possibility that the TCR breadth and depth analyses underestimated total T cell responses.

Trimming took off 3 bases at V and 0 bases at J, with 10 bases between the two ends. This CDR3 has 15 residues. Germline V gives CDR1 SGDLS, CDR2 YYNGEE. As to this clone: Its antigen is currently unknown.

The assay was immunoSEQ multiplex PCR, and TCRdb's table has in-frame clones only and misses some. The sample consists of more than 300,000 clones, 85% to 90% of them appearing once. Treatment of the sample: about 20 received Ad26.COV2.S at low or high dose, single or two shots; several received placebo; per-sample allocation not given. Sampling took place 63 days after the first vaccine or placebo injection. Recruitment in Boston yielded a donor of adult age, 18-55 years. This chain connects TRBV9 to TRBJ1-5; perhaps TRBD1 as D (5 bases). The sequencing here drew on peripheral blood, taken in a trial of Ad26.COV2.S vaccine versus placebo. The sequence was collected from a person aged 18 to 65 who received the Ad26.COV2.S COVID-19 vaccine or a placebo. DNA of the CDR3: TGTGCCAGCAGCGCGGACATCCATAGCAATCAGCCCCAGCATTTT. Translating it yields CASSADIHSNQPQHF.